The text below deals with one T cell receptor (beta chain). No cognate antigen has been identified for it. No much larger clone is present one base from it, and per-base qualities are unavailable. This record belongs to a study of blood T cell repertoires in COVID-19 (dated by TCRdb to 2018 to 2020). For the study in its entirety: Collaborator samples came from the United States, Italy and Spain and covered acute and convalescent phases of COVID-19. The prospective study material was composed of cDNA or gDNA derived from T cells, B-cell-depleted T cells, or PBMCs. The dataset comprised deeply sampled blood TCRbeta repertoires from subjects exposed to, actively infected with, or recovered from COVID-19. The repertoires were made available in a free public database intended to serve as a resource for research on the immune response to SARS-CoV-2. The samples were drawn from the first 160 participants of the ongoing ImmuneRACE study and from roughly 1,300 subjects provided by 6 global collaborators. The sample metadata nearly always contained a de-identified subject ID, COVID-19 status, age in years and sex. Where available, HLA class I and class II types were taken from metadata supplied by the sample provider and were not determined by assay-based typing. Overall study outcomes, separate from this receptor: The amount of clinical and demographic metadata varied by source and participant and was provided uncurated.

TCRbeta CDR3 regions were amplified from genomic DNA using the immunoSEQ Assay, a bias-controlled multiplex PCR. In the authors' own workflow: Within the assay, amplification of reference gene primers was used to estimate how many nucleated cells each sample contained. Sequence reads were collapsed and filtered to measure the absolute abundance of every unique TCRbeta CDR3 rearrangement. For each sample, productive Simpson clonality was calculated as the square root of Simpson's diversity index over productive rearrangements. This is the immuneACCESS table as TCRdb keeps it, with only in-frame sequences that have V and J called. A part of the clones is gone; compared with another copy, unresolved V genes explain less than half, and the rest is unexplained. The DNA gave D and trimming, while V, J and clone size come from that table. The sample table contains 150,000 to 200,000 clones; only one count was recorded for around 88% of them. Jointly, the top ten make up 5% to 6% of the sample.

Whole blood was collected in K2EDTA tubes by collaborating institutions according to the institutions' own protocols. For TCRbeta analysis, collaborator samples were shipped as frozen whole blood, as isolated PBMCs, or as DNA extracted from either sample type. Between the V and J ends, shortened by 0 bases and 4 bases respectively, the junction contains 10 bases. Including cysteine and phenylalanine, the CDR3 has 15 amino acids. Only the CDR3 DNA stays, 45 bases, in frame from base 1. Via the germline V gene, CDR1 is SGHTA and CDR2 FQGNSA. The sequence joins TRBV7-2 to TRBJ2-1, with TRBD2 tentatively as D gene (6 bases match). Sequencing input: peripheral blood. The TCR was taken from a human donor in a cohort sampled during active COVID-19. In nucleotides, the sequence is TGTGCCAGCAGCTTAGCGGCGGGGTCGTACAATGAGCAGTTCTTC. This sequence encodes CASSLAAGSYNEQFF.